These 10 T cell receptor beta chains were all obtained from the same sample, sequenced in a study of PD-1 blockade in classical Hodgkin lymphoma. The assay was immunoSEQ multiplex PCR, and TCRdb's table has in-frame clones only and misses some. The data contain 55,000 to 80,000 clones, under 95% of them seen just once; the ten biggest clones take up under 9.5%. Exposure to brentuximab vedotin varied, and each patient had relapsed following autologous stem cell transplantation. The specimen was peripheral blood mononuclear cells (PBMCs), collected at baseline. The receptors shown here come from a human donor with classical Hodgkin lymphoma.

J is TRBJ2-1 and V is TRBV11-3; D is uncertain. This CDR3 region has 14 residues. The V end lost 5 bases, the J end lost 3 bases, and 11 bases lay between the germline ends. The germline gives CDR1 SGHNT, CDR2 YENEEA. CDR3 nucleotides: TGTGCCAGCAGCCCTCGGGCCGGCTACAATGAGCAGTTCTTC. Residues: CASSPRAGYNEQFF.

The chain is built from TRBV6-1 and TRBJ2-7; 9 bases line up with TRBD2. The CDR3 extends over 15 amino acids. The germline gives CDR1 MNHNS, CDR2 SASEGT. The V segment lost 5 bases and the J segment 7 bases; nucleotides outside the gene matches: 12. The DNA for the CDR3 is TGTGCCAGCAGTCCTAGCGGGATCGGTCTACCAGAGCAGTACTTC. The encoded protein is CASSPSGIGLPEQYF.

The chain combines TRBV7-8 with TRBJ2-1; D might be TRBD2 (6 bases). The CDR3 consists of 13 residues. Trimming cost V 6 bases and J 4 bases, with 10 bases left between them. Germline loops: CDR1 SGHVS, CDR2 FQNEAQ. CDR3 region: CASSPLAYNEQFF. CDR3 DNA sequence: TGTGCCAGCAGTCCTCTAGCGTACAATGAGCAGTTCTTC.

The rearrangement links TRBV7-2 to TRBJ2-7; the D gene is possibly TRBD2 (6 bases). This CDR3 is built from 12 residues. Per germline, CDR1 SGHTA and CDR2 FQGNSA. Between the trimmed V and J ends, which lost 5 bases and 6 bases, there was a span of 11 bases. CDR3 DNA sequence: TGTGCCAGCAGCCACGGGAGCGGCGAGCAGTACTTC. This gives the protein CASSHGSGEQYF. Full variable domain (outside the CDR3, taken from reference TRBV7-2 and TRBJ2-7): GAGVSQSPSNKVTEKGKDVELRCDPISGHTALYWYRQSLGQGLEFLIYFQGNSAPDKSGLPSDRFSAERTGGSVSTLTIQRTQQEDSAVYLCASSHGSGEQYFGPGTRLTVT.

The chain carries TRBV19 and TRBJ2-7, with D perhaps matching TRBD1 (6 bases). The germline V gene has CDR1 LNHDA and CDR2 SQIVND (reference sequence). Between the trimmed V and J ends, which lost 5 bases and 5 bases, there was a span of 19 bases. CDR3 length: 15 residues. The DNA for the CDR3 is TGTGCCAGTAGTCGGTCAGGGGCCTTCTGGGACGAGCAGTACTTC. Its translation: CASSRSGAFWDEQYF.

This clone appeared a single time. The chain has TRBV11-3 and TRBJ2-3; possibly TRBD1 for D (5 bases). The CDR3 has 13 residues. Germline V gene data show CDR1 as SGHNT and CDR2 as YENEEA. Trimming shortened V by 1 base and J by 5 bases, and 7 bases separated the two germline ends. CDR3 protein: CASSLVRGDTQYF. CDR3 bases: TGTGCCAGCAGCTTAGTTAGGGGAGATACGCAGTATTTT.

This clone has more than one count but fewer than ten. The V gene is TRBV27, the J gene TRBJ2-7, with D maybe TRBD1 (7 bases). The germline V gene has CDR1 MNHEY and CDR2 SMNVEV (reference sequence). The ends were cut back, 5 bases at V and 2 bases at J, with 13 bases in the middle. The CDR3 runs 14 residues. This chain's CDR3 is CASSPQGGPYEQYF. The CDR3 DNA is TGTGCCAGCAGTCCCCAGGGGGGCCCCTACGAGCAGTACTTC.

The rearrangement joins TRBV13 to TRBJ2-5; TRBD1 is a possible D gene (6 bases). The CDR3 loop spans 14 amino acids. The germline V gene has CDR1 PRHDT and CDR2 FYEKMQ (reference sequence). Trimming pared 6 bases from V and 0 bases from J, leaving 11 bases between. CDR3 nucleotides: TGTGCCAGCAGTCCAAGGGGGAACCAAGAGACCCAGTACTTC. Translating gives CASSPRGNQETQYF.

This chain uses TRBV7-9 with TRBJ2-2, with D hard to call. V shed 2 bases and J shed 3 bases, with 10 bases lying between them. The length of the CDR3 is 15 residues. The germline V gene has CDR1 SEHNR and CDR2 FQNEAQ (reference sequence). CDR3 sequence reads: CASSLFGLDTGELFF. In nucleotides, the CDR3 is TGTGCCAGCAGCTTATTTGGGCTGGACACCGGGGAGCTGTTTTTT. Supplemented by reference TRBV7-9 and TRBJ2-2, the full variable domain reads DTGVSQNPRHKITKRGQNVTFRCDPISEHNRLYWYRQTLGQGPEFLTYFQNEAQLEKSRLLSDRFSAERPKGSFSTLEIQRTEQGDSAMYLCASSLFGLDTGELFFGEGSRLTVL.

The chain uses TRBV6-1 and TRBJ2-2; 11 bases align to TRBD1. Trimming cost V 8 bases and J 6 bases; bases outside gene matches: 5. The CDR3 totals 14 residues. CDR1 is MNHNS and CDR2 is SASEGT in the germline V gene. CDR3 sequence reads: CASSGTGGAGELFF. DNA for the CDR3: TGTGCCAGCTCTGGGACAGGGGGGGCCGGGGAGCTGTTTTTT.